The clone carrying this T cell receptor (beta chain) was seen once. Since no conserved phenylalanine or tryptophan closes the CDR3, a read error is the likely cause. V gave up 6 bases and J gave up 2 bases, with 14 bases separating them. The CDR3 contains 15 residues. Germline lookup yields CDR1 MNHEY and CDR2 SVGEGT. These data come from a study of blood T cells in healthy people across ages. Through a sample-barcoded 5' primer and a J-beta primer mix, a second PCR was run for roughly 6 to 12 cycles. Each cDNA molecule, via a template-switch adaptor with 12 random nucleotides, was tagged. TCRdb independently ran MiXCR on the 5' RACE reads; one entry per CDR3 protein. The sample lists 1.5 million to 2 million distinct CDR3 sequences, approximately 30% occurring once.

This TCR came from a woman aged 25 to 39 in good health. The V call is TRBV6-2 or TRBV6-3, the J call TRBJ1-5; D is unresolved. The sequenced material came from blood. This CDR3 is CASSQDATGNQPQHV. The DNA of the CDR3 is TGTGCCAGCAGCCAGGACGCGACGGGCAATCAGCCCCAGCATGTT.